The clone carrying this T cell receptor beta chain was detected ten times or more. Antigen specificity is unknown. This specimen belongs to a study of CD8 T cells in ankylosing spondylitis. Germline lookup yields CDR1 MNHNS and CDR2 SASEGT. Trimming stripped 6 bases from V and 1 base from J, with 13 bases between. The CDR3 extends over 14 amino acids. Study-wide findings and caveats: Clones linked with disease were CD8+ and fairly uncommon in the peripheral blood. Within ankylosing spondylitis blood, a TCR beta motif made up of roughly eight highly homologous variants appeared to be characteristic.

Using its own MiXCR run on the 5' RACE reads, TCRdb lists one record per CDR3 protein. The sample yields some 800,000 distinct CDR3 sequences, 12% seen once. The clonotype comes from a male donor with ankylosing spondylitis. V usage is TRBV6-1 and J usage is TRBJ2-7, with D perhaps TRBD1 (6 bases). Material: blood, either unsorted or a sorted T cell fraction (not recorded which). CDR3 residues: CASSEQGRSYEQYF. CDR3 coding DNA: TGTGCCAGCAGCGAACAGGGTAGATCCTACGAGCAGTACTTC.